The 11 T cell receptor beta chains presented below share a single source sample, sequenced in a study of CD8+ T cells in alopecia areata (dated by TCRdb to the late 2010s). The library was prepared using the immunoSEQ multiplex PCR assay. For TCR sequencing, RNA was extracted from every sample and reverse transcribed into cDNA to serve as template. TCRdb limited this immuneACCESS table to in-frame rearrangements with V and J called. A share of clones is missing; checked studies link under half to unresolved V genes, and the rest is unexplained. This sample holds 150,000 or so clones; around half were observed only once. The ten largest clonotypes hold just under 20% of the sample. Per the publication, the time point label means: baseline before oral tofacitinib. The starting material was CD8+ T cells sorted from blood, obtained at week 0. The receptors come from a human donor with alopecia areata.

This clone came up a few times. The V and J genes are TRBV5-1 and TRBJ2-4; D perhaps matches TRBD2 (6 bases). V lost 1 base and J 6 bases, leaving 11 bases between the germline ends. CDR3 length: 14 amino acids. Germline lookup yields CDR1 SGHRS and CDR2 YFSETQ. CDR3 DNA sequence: TGCGCCAGCAGCTTGTCCCCTAGCGCAAACATTCAGTACTTC. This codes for CASSLSPSANIQYF.

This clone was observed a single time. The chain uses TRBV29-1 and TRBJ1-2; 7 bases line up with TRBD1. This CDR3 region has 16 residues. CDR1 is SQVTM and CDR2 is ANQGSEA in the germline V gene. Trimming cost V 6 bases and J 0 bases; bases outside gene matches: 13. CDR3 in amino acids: CSVVFGTERSNYGYTF. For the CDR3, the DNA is TGCAGCGTGGTTTTCGGGACAGAGCGATCTAACTATGGCTACACCTTC.

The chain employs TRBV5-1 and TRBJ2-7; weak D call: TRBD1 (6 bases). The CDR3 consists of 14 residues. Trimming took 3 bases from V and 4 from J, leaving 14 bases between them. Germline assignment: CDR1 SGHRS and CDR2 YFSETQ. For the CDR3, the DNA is TGCGCCAGCAGCTCCGGGACATATGGGTACGAGCAGTACTTC. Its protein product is CASSSGTYGYEQYF.

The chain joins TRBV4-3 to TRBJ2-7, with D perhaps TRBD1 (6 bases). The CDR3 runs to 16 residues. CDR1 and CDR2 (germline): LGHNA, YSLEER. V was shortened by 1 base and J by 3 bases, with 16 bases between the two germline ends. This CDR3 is CASSQATTGSYYEQYF. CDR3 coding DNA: TGCGCCAGCAGCCAAGCGACAACAGGGAGTTACTACGAGCAGTACTTC.

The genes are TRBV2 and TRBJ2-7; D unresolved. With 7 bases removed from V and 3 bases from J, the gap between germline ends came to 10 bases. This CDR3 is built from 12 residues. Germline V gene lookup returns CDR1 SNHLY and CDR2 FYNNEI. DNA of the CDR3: TGTGCCAGCATTGGAGTAGGCTACGAGCAGTACTTC. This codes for CASIGVGYEQYF. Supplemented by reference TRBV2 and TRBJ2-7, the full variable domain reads EPEVTQTPSHQVTQMGQEVILRCVPISNHLYFYWYRQILGQKVEFLVSFYNNEISEKSEIFDDQFSVERPDGSNFTLKIRSTKLEDSAMYFCASIGVGYEQYFGPGTRLTVT.

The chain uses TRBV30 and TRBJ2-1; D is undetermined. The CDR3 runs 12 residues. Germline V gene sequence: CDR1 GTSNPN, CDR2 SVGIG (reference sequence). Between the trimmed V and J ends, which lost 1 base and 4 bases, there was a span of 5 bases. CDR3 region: CAWSAQYNEQFF. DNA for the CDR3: TGTGCCTGGAGTGCTCAGTACAATGAGCAGTTCTTC.

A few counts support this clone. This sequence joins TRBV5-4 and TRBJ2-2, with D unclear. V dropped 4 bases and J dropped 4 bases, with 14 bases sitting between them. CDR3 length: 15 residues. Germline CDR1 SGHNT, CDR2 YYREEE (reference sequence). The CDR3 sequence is CASSEAEDGTGELFF. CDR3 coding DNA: TGTGCCAGCAGCGAGGCAGAGGACGGCACCGGGGAGCTGTTTTTT.

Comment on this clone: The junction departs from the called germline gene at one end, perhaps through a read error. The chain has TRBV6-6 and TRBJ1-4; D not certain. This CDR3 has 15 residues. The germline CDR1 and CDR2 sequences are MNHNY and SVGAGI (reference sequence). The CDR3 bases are TGTGCCAGCAGTTACTCGGTGGGAAGGAAGGAAACACTGTTTTTT. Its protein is CASSYSVGRKETLFF.

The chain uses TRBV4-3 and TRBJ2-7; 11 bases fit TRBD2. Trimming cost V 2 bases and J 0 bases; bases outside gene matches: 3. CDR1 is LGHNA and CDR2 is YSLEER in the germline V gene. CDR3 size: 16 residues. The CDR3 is CASSQTGTSGSYEQYF. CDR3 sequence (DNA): TGCGCCAGCAGCCAAACCGGGACTAGCGGCTCCTACGAGCAGTACTTC.

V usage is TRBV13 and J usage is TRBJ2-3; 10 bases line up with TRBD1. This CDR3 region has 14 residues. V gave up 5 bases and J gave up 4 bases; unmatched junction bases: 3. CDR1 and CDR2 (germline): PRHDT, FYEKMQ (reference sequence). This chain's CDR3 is CASSLGQGADTQYF. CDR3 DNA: TGTGCCAGCAGCCTCGGACAGGGGGCAGATACGCAGTATTTT.

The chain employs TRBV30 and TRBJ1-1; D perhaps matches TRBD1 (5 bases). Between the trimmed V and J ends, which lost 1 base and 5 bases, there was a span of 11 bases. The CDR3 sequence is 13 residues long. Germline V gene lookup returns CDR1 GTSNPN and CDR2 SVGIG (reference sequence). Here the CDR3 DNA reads TGTGCCTGGAGTGCGCAGGGAGAGACTGAAGCTTTCTTT. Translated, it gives CAWSAQGETEAFF.